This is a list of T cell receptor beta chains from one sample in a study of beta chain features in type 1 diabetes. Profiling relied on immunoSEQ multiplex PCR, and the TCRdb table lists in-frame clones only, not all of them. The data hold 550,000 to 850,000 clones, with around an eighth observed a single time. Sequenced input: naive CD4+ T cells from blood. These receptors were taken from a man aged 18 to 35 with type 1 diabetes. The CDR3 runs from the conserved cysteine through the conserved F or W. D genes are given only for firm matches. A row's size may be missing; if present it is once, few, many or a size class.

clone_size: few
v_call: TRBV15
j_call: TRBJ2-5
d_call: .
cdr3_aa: CATSRASQETQYF
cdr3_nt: TGTGCCACCAGCAGGGCTTCTCAAGAGACCCAGTACTTC

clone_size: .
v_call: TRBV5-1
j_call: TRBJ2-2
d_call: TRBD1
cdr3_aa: CASSYSGTGLLNTGELFF
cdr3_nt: TGCGCCAGCAGCTACTCCGGGACAGGGCTCCTGAACACCGGGGAGCTGTTTTTT

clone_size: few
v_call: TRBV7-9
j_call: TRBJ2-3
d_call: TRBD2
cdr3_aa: CASNRDGLAGWNTQYF
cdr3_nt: TGTGCCAGCAACCGGGACGGACTAGCGGGGTGGAATACGCAGTATTTT

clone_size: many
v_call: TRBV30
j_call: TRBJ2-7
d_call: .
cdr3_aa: CAWSAGLGTEGEQYF
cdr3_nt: TGTGCCTGGAGCGCAGGGCTAGGGACGGAGGGCGAGCAGTACTTC

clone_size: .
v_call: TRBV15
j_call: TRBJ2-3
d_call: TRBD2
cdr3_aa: CATTLDGWRGDYTQYF
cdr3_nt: TGTGCCACCACCCTAGACGGCTGGCGGGGGGATTATACGCAGTATTTT

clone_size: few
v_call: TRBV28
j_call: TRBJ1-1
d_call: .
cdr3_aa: CASSLTSGAPANTEAFF
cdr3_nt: TGTGCCAGCAGTTTAACCTCTGGGGCACCAGCTAACACTGAAGCTTTCTTT

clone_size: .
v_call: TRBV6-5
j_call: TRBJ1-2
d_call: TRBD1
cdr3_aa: CASTTGDYGYTF
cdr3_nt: TGTGCCAGCACGACAGGGGACTATGGCTACACCTTC

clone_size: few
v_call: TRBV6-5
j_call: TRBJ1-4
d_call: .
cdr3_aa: CASTTGSEKLFF
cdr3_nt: TGTGCCAGCACAACGGGGAGTGAAAAACTGTTTTTT

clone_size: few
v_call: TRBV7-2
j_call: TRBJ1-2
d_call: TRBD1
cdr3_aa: CASSIPTGDGYTF
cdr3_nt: TGTGCCAGCAGCATACCGACAGGGGATGGCTACACCTTC

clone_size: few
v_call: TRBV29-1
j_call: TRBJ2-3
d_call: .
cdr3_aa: CSAEGVSTDTQYF
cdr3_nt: TGCAGCGCTGAGGGAGTTAGCACAGATACGCAGTATTTT

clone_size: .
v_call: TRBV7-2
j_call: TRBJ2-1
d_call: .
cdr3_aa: CASSPLMGGEQFF
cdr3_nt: TGTGCCAGCAGCCCCCTGATGGGAGGTGAGCAGTTCTTC

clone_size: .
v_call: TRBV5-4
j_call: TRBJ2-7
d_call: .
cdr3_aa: CASSLQGTYEQYF
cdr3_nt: TGTGCCAGCAGCTTGCAGGGTACCTACGAGCAGTACTTC

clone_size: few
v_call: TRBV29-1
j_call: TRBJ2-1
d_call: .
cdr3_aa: CSGGQPWREQFF
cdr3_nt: TGCAGCGGTGGACAACCCTGGCGTGAGCAGTTCTTC

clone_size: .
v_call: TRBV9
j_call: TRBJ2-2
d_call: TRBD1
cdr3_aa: CASSVPGQGRSGELFF
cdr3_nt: TGTGCCAGCAGCGTACCAGGACAGGGGCGATCCGGGGAGCTGTTTTTT

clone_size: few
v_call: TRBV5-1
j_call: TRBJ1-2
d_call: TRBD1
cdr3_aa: CASSLGTSGTGYGYTF
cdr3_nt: TGCGCCAGCAGCTTGGGCACGTCCGGGACAGGCTATGGCTACACCTTC

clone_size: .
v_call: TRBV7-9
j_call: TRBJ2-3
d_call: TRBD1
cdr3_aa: CASSLQGDLSTDTQYF
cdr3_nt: TGTGCCAGCAGCTTACAGGGGGACCTTAGCACAGATACGCAGTATTTT

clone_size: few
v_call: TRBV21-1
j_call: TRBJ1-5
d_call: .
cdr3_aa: CAHARDRGSMVDQPQHF
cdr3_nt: TGTGCCCATGCTCGGGACAGGGGGTCTATGGTCGATCAGCCCCAGCATTTT

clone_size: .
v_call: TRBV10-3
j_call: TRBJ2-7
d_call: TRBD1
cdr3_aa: CAISTGGNEQYF
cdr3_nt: TGTGCCATCAGTACAGGGGGCAACGAGCAGTACTTC

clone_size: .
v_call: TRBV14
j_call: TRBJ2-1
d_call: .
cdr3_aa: CASSQGSGSYNEQFF
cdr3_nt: TGTGCCAGCAGCCAAGGTTCGGGATCCTACAATGAGCAGTTCTTC

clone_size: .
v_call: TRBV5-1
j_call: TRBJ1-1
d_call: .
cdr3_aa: CASSRTESTEAFF
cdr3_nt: TGCGCCAGCAGCCGGACAGAGAGCACTGAAGCTTTCTTT

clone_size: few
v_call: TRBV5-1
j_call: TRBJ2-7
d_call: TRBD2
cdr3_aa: CASSLEAGASYEQYF
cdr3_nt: TGCGCCAGCAGCTTGGAAGCGGGGGCATCCTACGAGCAGTACTTC

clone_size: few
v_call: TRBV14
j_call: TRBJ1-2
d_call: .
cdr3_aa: CASSPRVEDGYTF
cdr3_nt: TGTGCCAGCAGCCCAAGGGTAGAGGACGGCTACACCTTC

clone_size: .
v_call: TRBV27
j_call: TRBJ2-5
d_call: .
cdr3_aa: CASSSAKTQYF
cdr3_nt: TGTGCCAGCAGTTCCGCTAAGACCCAGTACTTC

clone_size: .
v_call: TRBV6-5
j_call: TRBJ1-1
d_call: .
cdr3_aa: CASSYGSDRSGAFF
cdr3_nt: TGTGCCAGCAGTTATGGTTCGGACCGTAGTGGGGCTTTCTTT

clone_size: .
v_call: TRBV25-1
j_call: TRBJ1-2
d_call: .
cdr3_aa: CASSEYYGYTF
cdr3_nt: TGTGCCAGCAGTGAGTACTATGGCTACACCTTC

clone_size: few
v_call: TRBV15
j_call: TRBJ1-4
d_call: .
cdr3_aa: CATSRDGGLGEKLFF
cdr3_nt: TGTGCCACCAGCAGAGATGGGGGGCTAGGGGAAAAACTGTTTTTT

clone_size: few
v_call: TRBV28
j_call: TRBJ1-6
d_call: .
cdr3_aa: CASSASGARGSPLHF
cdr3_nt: TGTGCCAGCAGTGCCTCGGGGGCGCGCGGCTCACCCCTCCACTTT

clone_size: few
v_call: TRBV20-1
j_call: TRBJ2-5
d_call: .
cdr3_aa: CSARPQETQYF
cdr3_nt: TGCAGTGCTAGGCCCCAAGAGACCCAGTACTTC

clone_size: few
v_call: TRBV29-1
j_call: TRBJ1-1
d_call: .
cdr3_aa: CSVDRAGTMNTEAFF
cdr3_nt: TGCAGCGTTGACCGGGCAGGGACCATGAACACTGAAGCTTTCTTT

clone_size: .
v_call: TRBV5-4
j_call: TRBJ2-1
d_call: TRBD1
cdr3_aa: CASGAGTDSGVTIDEQFF
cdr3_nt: TGTGCCAGCGGGGCCGGGACAGACTCTGGGGTTACAATTGATGAGCAGTTCTTC

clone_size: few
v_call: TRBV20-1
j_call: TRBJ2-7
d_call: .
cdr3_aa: CSPAHTYEQYF
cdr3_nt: TGCAGTCCGGCTCATACCTACGAGCAGTACTTC

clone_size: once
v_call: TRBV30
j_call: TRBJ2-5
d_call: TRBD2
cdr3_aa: CAWRVLAGDQETQYF
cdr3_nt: TGTGCCTGGAGGGTACTAGCGGGGGACCAAGAGACCCAGTACTTC

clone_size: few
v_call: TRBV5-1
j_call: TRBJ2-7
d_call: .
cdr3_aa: CASSFSSTATDYEQYF
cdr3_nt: TGCGCCAGCAGCTTCTCCTCGACAGCCACGGACTACGAGCAGTACTTC

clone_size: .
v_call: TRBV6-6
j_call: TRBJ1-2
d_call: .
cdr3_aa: CASSYGVELYGYTF
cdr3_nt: TGTGCCAGCAGTTACGGGGTCGAGCTTTATGGCTACACCTTC

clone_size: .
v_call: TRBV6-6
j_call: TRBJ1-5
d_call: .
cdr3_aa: CASSYVGGNQPQHF
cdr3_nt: TGTGCCAGCAGTTACGTGGGGGGCAATCAGCCCCAGCATTTT

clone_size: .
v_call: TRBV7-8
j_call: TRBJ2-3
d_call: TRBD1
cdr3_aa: CASSSTRGPDTQYF
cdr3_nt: TGTGCCAGCAGCTCCACGAGGGGGCCAGATACGCAGTATTTT

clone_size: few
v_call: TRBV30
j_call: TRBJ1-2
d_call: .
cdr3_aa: CAWSPLTAYGYTF
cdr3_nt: TGTGCCTGGAGTCCATTGACAGCCTATGGCTACACCTTC

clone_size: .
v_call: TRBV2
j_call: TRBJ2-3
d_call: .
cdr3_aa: CASSGVRGSGTDTQYF
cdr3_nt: TGTGCCAGCAGTGGGGTTCGGGGGTCCGGCACAGATACGCAGTATTTT

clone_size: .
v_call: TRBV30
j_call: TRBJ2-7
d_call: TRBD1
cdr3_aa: CAWKGQAPYEQYF
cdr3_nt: TGTGCCTGGAAGGGACAGGCCCCCTACGAGCAGTACTTC

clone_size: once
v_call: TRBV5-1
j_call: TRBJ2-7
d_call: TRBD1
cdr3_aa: CASSSGQGREQYF
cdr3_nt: TGCGCCAGCAGCTCGGGACAGGGCCGGGAGCAGTACTTC

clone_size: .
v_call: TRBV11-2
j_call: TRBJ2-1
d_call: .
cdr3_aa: CASSSHGNNEQFF
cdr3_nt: TGTGCCAGCAGCTCTCATGGAAACAATGAGCAGTTCTTC